This TCR beta chain was sequenced for a study of blood T cells in healthy people across ages. A second PCR of 7 to 11 cycles used a sample-barcoded 5' primer and a J-beta primer mix. There were at least 3 million CDR3-containing paired-end reads obtained from each sample. MiXCR, applied by TCRdb to the 5' RACE reads, yields one record per CDR3 protein. The table shows about 630,000 distinct CDR3 sequences, with 20% to 25% occurring only once. Study-wide results and limits: More naive CD4+ cells and higher diversity were found in long-lived than in aged donors.

The CDR3 totals 13 residues. CDR1 SGHAT and CDR2 FQNNGV come from the germline V gene. This clonotype has only a few counts. What it binds is not known. The J gene is TRBJ2-5, the V gene TRBV11-2; the D gene could be TRBD1 or TRBD2 (6 bases each). The closer fit of TRBJ2-7 to the DNA end suggests the J call may be wrong. This TCR came from a man in his 70s in good health. Sequenced sample: blood. The CDR3, as DNA: TGTGCCAGCAGCCCAGGGGAGGTCCACGAGCAGTACTTC. Encoded protein: CASSPGEVHEQYF.